These 29 T cell receptor beta chains came from one sample sequenced in a study of identical twins. Using its own MiXCR run on the 5' RACE reads, TCRdb lists one record per CDR3 protein. In the table there are fewer than 900,000 distinct CDR3 sequences, roughly 18% of which are singletons. The sample was also linked to a second study, of T cells expressing NK-cell markers.

Sequenced material: PBMCs. The receptors here all came from a woman between 18 and 29 years old in good health.

This sequence joins TRBV5-1 and TRBJ1-2; D is unclear. The CDR3 is 14 amino acids. V shed 3 bases and J shed 4 bases, with 13 bases lying between them. Per the germline V gene, CDR1 is SGHRS and CDR2 is YFSETQ. CDR3 bases: TGCGCCAGCAGCTCACTAACAAGAAGCTATGGCTACACCTTC. Encoded protein: CASSSLTRSYGYTF.

Only a few counts were recorded for this clonotype. This rearrangement joins TRBV10-3 to TRBJ2-1; D ambiguous. The CDR3 consists of 15 residues. Germline V gene lookup returns CDR1 ENHRY and CDR2 SYGVKD. Trimming removed 0 bases from V and 2 bases from J, with 8 bases in between. CDR3 amino acids: CAISESTRTYNEQFF. The CDR3 DNA reads as TGTGCCATCAGTGAGTCGACGCGGACCTACAATGAGCAGTTCTTC.

The chain employs TRBV4-3 and TRBJ2-1; maybe TRBD2 (6 bases). Germline V CDR1 and CDR2: LGHNA, YSLEER. This CDR3 region has 13 residues. V dropped 2 bases and J dropped 9 bases, with 11 bases sitting between them. CDR3 region: CASSQWGETEQFF. CDR3 in DNA: TGCGCCAGCAGCCAATGGGGGGAGACTGAGCAGTTCTTC.

This clonotype was seen many times. J is TRBJ2-3 and V is TRBV20-1; D is unclear. Trimming shortened V by 3 bases and J by 0 bases, and 4 bases separated the two germline ends. The CDR3 has 12 amino acids. Germline CDR1 is DFQATT and CDR2 is SNEGSKA (reference sequence). The CDR3 sequence: CSASPSTDTQYF. The CDR3 region has the DNA TGCAGTGCTAGTCCCAGCACAGATACGCAGTATTTT.

This clonotype showed up just a few times. This chain links TRBV2 with TRBJ2-1, with a possible D match to TRBD1 (6 bases). The V gene lost 7 bases and the J gene lost 6 bases, with 13 bases spanning the gap. In germline, CDR1 is SNHLY, CDR2 FYNNEI. The length of the CDR3 is 13 residues. The CDR3 loop reads CASTLGAVNEQFF. The CDR3 coding sequence is TGTGCCAGCACCCTGGGGGCTGTCAATGAGCAGTTCTTC.

This clonotype was counted many times. This chain links TRBV5-1 with TRBJ2-5, with unresolved D. Germline assignment: CDR1 SGHRS and CDR2 YFSETQ. V lost 5 bases and J lost 2, with 7 bases in between. The CDR3 runs 12 residues. Here the CDR3 DNA reads TGCGCCAGCAGTGCGGATCAAGAGACCCAGTACTTC. Translation: CASSADQETQYF.

This chain links TRBV7-9 with TRBJ1-4; D remains ambiguous. CDR1 and CDR2 (germline): SEHNR, FQNEAQ (reference sequence). The length of the CDR3 is 13 residues. Trimming cost V 8 bases and J 5 bases, with 12 bases left between them. The CDR3 region has the DNA TGTGCCAGCGAGGCAGGAACGAATGAAAAACTGTTTTTT. Translation gives CASEAGTNEKLFF.

This clonotype showed up just a few times. This chain joins TRBV20-1 and TRBJ2-1; 12 positions agree with TRBD2. Germline CDR1 is DFQATT and CDR2 is SNEGSKA (reference sequence). The junction had 7 bases not matched to a gene; V was cut back by 3 bases and J by 1 base. This CDR3 has 17 residues. CDR3 coding DNA: TGCAGTGCTAGTGCGCTAGCGGGAGGGGGGTCCTACAATGAGCAGTTCTTC. It is translated as CSASALAGGGSYNEQFF.

V gene TRBV12-3 or TRBV12-4 combines with J gene TRBJ2-2; 8 bases match TRBD2. V lost 6 bases to trimming and J lost 5 bases; unmatched junction nucleotides: 8. The CDR3 extends over 15 amino acids. CDR3 nucleotides: TGTGCCAGCAGAGGCGGGGGGCAGAGTACCGGGGAGCTGTTTTTT. It yields the protein CASRGGGQSTGELFF.

The chain uses TRBV18 and TRBJ2-7; TRBD2 agrees at 9 bases. Trimming at V came to 3 bases and at J to 6 bases, leaving 6 bases not matched to a gene. The CDR3 totals 14 residues. From germline, CDR1 is KGHSH and CDR2 LQKENI. The CDR3 reads CASSPSGTSREQYF. CDR3 nucleotides: TGTGCCAGCTCACCGTCCGGGACTAGCCGCGAGCAGTACTTC.

The chain recombines TRBV3-1 with TRBJ1-1; D possibly corresponds to TRBD1 (5 bases). Trimming stripped 5 bases from V and 5 bases from J, with 12 bases between. Germline CDR1 reads LGHDT; CDR2 reads YNNKEL (reference sequence). This CDR3 has 13 amino acids. CDR3 sequence: CASSKTGDTEAFF. CDR3 DNA sequence: TGTGCCAGCAGCAAAACGGGGGATACTGAAGCTTTCTTT.

The chain is built from TRBV27 and TRBJ1-5; D is possibly TRBD1 (5 bases). This CDR3 has 15 amino acids. Deletions cut 8 bases from V and 7 bases from J, with 21 bases between. Looked up from germline, CDR1 is MNHEY and CDR2 is SMNVEV (reference sequence). The CDR3 DNA sequence: TGTGCCAGCGCAACAAAGGATTGGGGGAACCAGCCCCAGCATTTT. Encoded protein: CASATKDWGNQPQHF.

The chain couples TRBV6-5 to TRBJ2-2; D not certain. The length of the CDR3 is 15 residues. Deletions cut 0 bases from V and 5 bases from J, with 10 bases between. Per germline, CDR1 MNHEY and CDR2 SVGAGI. The CDR3 is CASSYSKVPTGELFF. CDR3 DNA: TGTGCCAGCAGTTACTCGAAAGTACCGACCGGGGAGCTGTTTTTT.

This clonotype has only a few counts. The genes are TRBV3-1 and TRBJ2-7, with TRBD1 matching 11 bases. V lost 3 bases to trimming and J lost 3 bases; unmatched junction nucleotides: 4. Looked up from germline, CDR1 is LGHDT and CDR2 is YNNKEL (reference sequence). The length of the CDR3 is 15 residues. CDR3 sequence (DNA): TGTGCCAGCAGCCACAGGACAGGGGGCATCTACGAGCAGTACTTC. Translating gives CASSHRTGGIYEQYF.

This clonotype has only a few counts. This rearrangement joins TRBV12-3 or TRBV12-4 to TRBJ1-5, with D possibly TRBD1 on 6 matching bases. Trimming pared 6 bases from V and 6 bases from J, leaving 18 bases between. The length of the CDR3 is 15 residues. The CDR3 sequence is CASRATGIKGQPQHF. The CDR3 DNA reads as TGTGCCAGCAGAGCTACAGGGATCAAGGGTCAGCCCCAGCATTTT.

The genes are TRBV6-1 and TRBJ2-1; the D gene is possibly TRBD1 (6 bases). V lost 5 bases and J lost 7, with 12 bases in between. The CDR3 length is 13 residues. Germline V gene sequence: CDR1 MNHNS, CDR2 SASEGT. The CDR3 coding sequence is TGTGCCAGCAGTCCCCTCACAGGGAATGAGCAGTTCTTC. It encodes CASSPLTGNEQFF.

This clonotype was counted between two and nine times. This chain connects TRBV7-2 to TRBJ2-1; TRBD2 matches 11 bases. Germline V CDR1 and CDR2: SGHTA, FQGNSA. V lost 3 bases and J lost 3; bases outside the gene matches: 4. The CDR3 contains 16 residues. The CDR3 coding sequence is TGTGCCAGCAGCTTCTCTAGCGGGGGGTTCTACAATGAGCAGTTCTTC. It is translated as CASSFSSGGFYNEQFF.

This chain uses TRBV10-3 with TRBJ1-2, with a tentative D call TRBD1 (5 bases). The CDR3 has 14 residues. CDR1 and CDR2 (germline): ENHRY, SYGVKD. The V end lost 7 bases, the J end lost 7 bases, and 19 bases lay between the germline ends. CDR3 in amino acids: CAITPDGGEGGYTF. The DNA of the CDR3 is TGTGCCATCACCCCAGACGGGGGAGAGGGTGGCTACACCTTC.

The sample holds one count of this clonotype. The chain is built from TRBV6-1 and TRBJ2-7; D gene uncertain. The CDR3 runs to 15 residues. From germline, CDR1 is MNHNS and CDR2 SASEGT. The V and J ends lost 2 bases and 3 bases respectively, with 14 bases between them. The CDR3 sequence: CASSERDVGFYEQYF. DNA for the CDR3: TGTGCCAGCAGTGAACGTGACGTGGGCTTCTACGAGCAGTACTTC.

This clonotype was counted between two and nine times. V is TRBV20-1 and J is TRBJ2-3, with 10 bases that match TRBD2. Germline V gene data show CDR1 as DFQATT and CDR2 as SNEGSKA (reference sequence). The CDR3 is 14 amino acids. V lost 2 bases to trimming and J lost 6 bases; unmatched junction nucleotides: 5. CDR3 in DNA: TGCAGTGCTAGAAAAGCGGGACTAGCGGATACGCAGTATTTT. This gives the protein CSARKAGLADTQYF.

This clonotype was seen many times. The rearrangement links TRBV15 to TRBJ2-7; D remains ambiguous. This CDR3 comprises 15 residues. V lost 1 base and J 0 bases, leaving 10 bases between the germline ends. Germline assignment: CDR1 LNHNV and CDR2 YYDKDF (reference sequence). In nucleotides, the CDR3 is TGTGCCACCAGCAGAGGACCGCTCACCTCCTACGAGCAGTACTTC. Translating gives CATSRGPLTSYEQYF.

This clonotype has more than one count but fewer than ten. The chain has TRBV5-1 and TRBJ2-7; D is ambiguous. The CDR3 has 14 residues. CDR1 is SGHRS, CDR2 YFSETQ, per germline. V lost 4 bases and J lost 0, with 11 bases in between. The CDR3 spells CASSPRPVSYEQYF. CDR3 DNA sequence: TGCGCCAGCAGCCCTCGTCCGGTCTCCTACGAGCAGTACTTC. The complete variable domain, with remaining parts taken from reference TRBV5-1 and TRBJ2-7, reads KAGVTQTPRYLIKTRGQQVTLSCSPISGHRSVSWYQQTPGQGLQFLFEYFSETQRNKGNFPGRFSGRQFSNSRSEMNVSTLELGDSALYLCASSPRPVSYEQYFGPGTRLTVT.

This clonotype showed up just a few times. The chain links TRBV11-2 to TRBJ2-7; D unclear. Trimming removed 5 bases from V and 1 base from J, with 12 bases in between. Germline CDR1 SGHAT, CDR2 FQNNGV. The CDR3 runs 14 residues. CDR3 DNA: TGTGCCAGCAGCCTCACTACGGCTTCCTACGAGCAGTACTTC. This encodes CASSLTTASYEQYF.

J is TRBJ2-3 and V is TRBV25-1, with 7 bases aligning to TRBD1. V lost 4 bases, J lost 13 bases, and 5 bases stayed unmatched. CDR1 is MGHDK, CDR2 SYGVNS, per germline. CDR3 size: 11 residues. The CDR3 reads CASSGPGGKYF. In DNA form, the CDR3 reads TGTGCCAGCAGTGGGCCAGGGGGAAAGTATTTT.

J is TRBJ2-1 and V is TRBV20-1; 8 bases match TRBD2. CDR3 size: 18 residues. The germline CDR1 and CDR2 sequences are DFQATT and SNEGSKA (reference sequence). After removal of 6 bases from V and 6 bases from J, the junction contained 22 bases not matched to a gene. The CDR3 region has the DNA TGCAGTGCAACGGCGCTGACGGGGGGGCCCAACGCCCTCAATGAGCAGTTCTTC. Amino acid sequence: CSATALTGGPNALNEQFF.

This clonotype was seen many times. The chain combines TRBV24-1 with TRBJ2-1; possible D gene TRBD2, 7 bases. CDR1 and CDR2 (germline): KGHDR, SFDVKD. Trimming cost V 5 bases and J 8 bases, with 12 bases left between them. The CDR3 loop spans 13 amino acids. For the CDR3, the DNA is TGTGCCACCAGTGGGAGGGGGAGGGATGAGCAGTTCTTC. It translates to CATSGRGRDEQFF.

V gene TRBV20-1 combines with J gene TRBJ2-7, with a tentative D call TRBD2 (6 bases). The CDR3 totals 12 residues. V was clipped by 6 bases and J by 2 bases, with 11 bases between them. Germline lookup yields CDR1 DFQATT and CDR2 SNEGSKA (reference sequence). The CDR3 is CSATTRAYEQYF. For the CDR3, the DNA is TGCAGTGCCACGACTAGAGCCTACGAGCAGTACTTC.

J is TRBJ2-1 and V is TRBV6-5; possible D gene TRBD2, 5 bases. The germline V and J ends were trimmed by 6 bases and 9 bases, with 9 bases remaining between them. The V gene's germline CDR1 is MNHEY and CDR2 SVGAGI. The CDR3 totals 11 residues. CDR3 bases: TGTGCCAGCAGGGCCGGGGTTGAGCAGTTCTTC. Translation: CASRAGVEQFF.

This clonotype showed up just a few times. The chain combines TRBV2 with TRBJ2-1; 10 positions match TRBD2. The ends lost 0 bases at V and 1 base at J; junction bases unmatched: 3. Germline V CDR1 and CDR2: SNHLY, FYNNEI. The CDR3 extends over 17 amino acids. The CDR3 region has the DNA TGTGCCAGCAGTGAAGCAGCGGGAGGGCCTTCCTACAATGAGCAGTTCTTC. Its protein is CASSEAAGGPSYNEQFF.